These 29 T cell receptor beta chains were sequenced from one sample in a study of T-cell memory formation after mild COVID-19. TCRdb independently ran MiXCR on the 5' RACE reads; one entry per CDR3 protein. The sample lists approximately 400,000 distinct CDR3 sequences, 20% to 25% occurring once. Sequenced input: PBMCs or a T cell subset sorted from them (not recorded which). The receptors originated from an adult woman who had mild COVID-19 (a few samples of this study predate the infection). Cell type and time point are not known.

Here the CDR3 reads CASSHPDRDQETQYF. CDR3 nucleotide sequence: TGTGCCAGCAGCCACCCTGACAGAGACCAAGAGACCCAGTACTTC. J is TRBJ2-5 and V is TRBV4-2; tentative D call: TRBD1 (5 bases). There are 15 residues in the CDR3. CDR1 and CDR2 from the germline V gene are LGHNA and YNFKEQ. V lost 3 bases, J lost 0 bases, and 11 bases lay in between.

At least ten counts were recorded for this clonotype. V usage is TRBV12-3 or TRBV12-4 and J usage is TRBJ1-1; the match to TRBD1 covers 7 bases. The J segment lost 5 bases and the V segment lost 4 bases, leaving 16 bases of the junction unmatched. CDR3 length: 17 amino acids. The DNA for the CDR3 is TGTGCCAGCAGTTCGAACGCGGCACAGGGGATTGGGACTGAAGCTTTCTTT. Amino acids: CASSSNAAQGIGTEAFF.

This clonotype appeared a few times. This chain uses TRBV7-7 with TRBJ2-5; the D is unclear. Per the germline V gene, CDR1 is SSHAT and CDR2 is FNYEAQ (reference sequence). Trimming took off 5 bases at V and 2 bases at J, with 3 bases between the two ends. This CDR3 spans 11 amino acids. The CDR3 reads CASSMQETQYF. DNA for the CDR3: TGTGCCAGCAGCATGCAAGAGACCCAGTACTTC.

This clonotype was counted a few times. The CDR3, as DNA: TGCAGTGCTAGAGCCGGCAGCACCTATGGCTACACCTTC. Protein sequence: CSARAGSTYGYTF. V and J are TRBV20-1 and TRBJ1-2; D is uncertain. CDR3 length: 13 amino acids. Trimming removed 1 base from V and 4 bases from J, with 10 bases in between. Per the germline V gene, CDR1 is DFQATT and CDR2 is SNEGSKA (reference sequence).

In this sample, this clonotype turned up a few times. This chain connects TRBV13 to TRBJ2-3, with D perhaps assigned TRBD1 or TRBD2 (5 bases each). Deletions cut 3 bases from V and 1 base from J, with 8 bases between. In germline, CDR1 is PRHDT, CDR2 FYEKMQ (reference sequence). This CDR3 has 14 amino acids. In nucleotides, the CDR3 is TGTGCCAGCAGCTTCGGGACGGGCACAGATACGCAGTATTTT. Translating gives CASSFGTGTDTQYF.

The chain combines TRBV5-1 with TRBJ1-2, with D possibly being TRBD1 (6 bases). The V end lost 0 bases, the J end lost 8 bases, and 14 bases lay between the germline ends. This CDR3 contains 14 residues. Germline values: CDR1 SGHRS, CDR2 YFSETQ. The CDR3 here is CASSLDTGMEGYTF. The CDR3 nucleotides read TGCGCCAGCAGCTTGGATACAGGGATGGAGGGCTACACCTTC. Variable domain in full (rest from reference TRBV5-1 and TRBJ1-2): KAGVTQTPRYLIKTRGQQVTLSCSPISGHRSVSWYQQTPGQGLQFLFEYFSETQRNKGNFPGRFSGRQFSNSRSEMNVSTLELGDSALYLCASSLDTGMEGYTFGSGTRLTVV.

The chain links TRBV20-1 to TRBJ1-2, with unresolved D. Germline assignment: CDR1 DFQATT and CDR2 SNEGSKA (reference sequence). This CDR3 has 12 amino acids. The germline V and J ends were trimmed by 7 bases and 2 bases, with 11 bases remaining between them. The CDR3 nucleotides are TGCAGTGAAAGTGCCGGGAACTATGGCTACACCTTC. Its translation is CSESAGNYGYTF.

This chain joins TRBV30 and TRBJ1-1, with D unresolved. The V gene lost 0 bases and the J gene lost 2 bases, with 10 bases spanning the gap. The CDR3 runs to 14 residues. From germline, CDR1 is GTSNPN and CDR2 SVGIG (reference sequence). CDR3: CAWSVNSINTEAFF. In DNA, the CDR3 is TGTGCCTGGAGTGTAAACAGTATTAACACTGAAGCTTTCTTT.

This clonotype was detected many times. In nucleotides, the CDR3 is TGTGCCAGCAGCGACGCCTACGAGCAGTACTTC. Protein: CASSDAYEQYF. The chain has TRBV7-2 and TRBJ2-7; D gene ambiguous. CDR1 is SGHTA and CDR2 is FQGNSA in the germline V gene. Trimming cost V 5 bases and J 2 bases, with 4 bases left between them. This CDR3 has 11 residues.

The chain employs TRBV5-1 and TRBJ2-3; TRBD1 might be the D (6 bases). V was trimmed by 8 bases and J by 5 bases, leaving 24 bases between them. Germline loops: CDR1 SGHRS, CDR2 YFSETQ. The CDR3 runs to 16 residues. In DNA, the CDR3 is TGCGCCAGTTCTCCTAGAATTGGGGGCGCGGTAGATACGCAGTATTTT. Translation: CASSPRIGGAVDTQYF.

The rearrangement joins TRBV7-8 to TRBJ1-2; D gene unclear. Germline V gene lookup returns CDR1 SGHVS and CDR2 FQNEAQ. V dropped 1 base and J dropped 4 bases, with 13 bases sitting between them. The CDR3 runs 15 residues. CDR3 amino acids: CASSLDSWGSYGYTF. The CDR3 nucleotides read TGTGCCAGCAGCTTAGATTCTTGGGGATCCTATGGCTACACCTTC.

V gene TRBV5-1 combines with J gene TRBJ1-1; D is undetermined. There are 14 residues in the CDR3. Between the trimmed V and J ends, which lost 0 bases and 4 bases, there was a span of 10 bases. CDR1 and CDR2 (germline): SGHRS, YFSETQ. The CDR3 DNA reads as TGCGCCAGCAGCTTGGGATACAGATCCACTGAAGCTTTCTTT. It is translated as CASSLGYRSTEAFF.

The chain recombines TRBV6-1 with TRBJ2-3, with 10 bases aligning to TRBD2. The germline V gene encodes CDR1 MNHNS and CDR2 SASEGT. With V trimmed by 4 bases and J by 6 bases, 4 bases remained unmatched. CDR3 length: 14 amino acids. CDR3 DNA sequence: TGTGCCAGCAGTGTGAGCGGGGGGGCGGATACGCAGTATTTT. Amino acid sequence: CASSVSGGADTQYF.

This clonotype has only a few counts. This chain joins TRBV12-3 or TRBV12-4 and TRBJ2-1, with D uncertain. CDR3 length: 16 residues. V lost 7 bases, J lost 7 bases, and 23 bases lay in between. Here the CDR3 DNA reads TGTGCCAGCAAAGGCCTCTCCTTAGGCCACGGGAATGAGCAGTTCTTC. Protein product: CASKGLSLGHGNEQFF.

The chain recombines TRBV30 with TRBJ1-2, with a possible D match to TRBD1 (6 bases). The germline V gene encodes CDR1 GTSNPN and CDR2 SVGIG (reference sequence). The CDR3 contains 13 residues. Trimming pared 0 bases from V and 6 bases from J, leaving 11 bases between. CDR3 coding DNA: TGTGCCTGGAGTGTGTGGAGGGGGGATGGCTACACCTTC. Residues: CAWSVWRGDGYTF.

This chain links TRBV3-1 with TRBJ2-3, with 12 bases identical to TRBD2. This CDR3 spans 17 amino acids. The germline V gene encodes CDR1 LGHDT and CDR2 YNNKEL (reference sequence). V lost 1 base, J lost 1 base, and 3 bases stayed unmatched. The CDR3 is CASSQGLAGARTDTQYF. The CDR3 DNA reads as TGTGCCAGCAGCCAAGGACTAGCGGGGGCCCGCACAGATACGCAGTATTTT.

The chain joins TRBV5-5 to TRBJ1-6, with 7 bases identical to TRBD1. The V gene's germline CDR1 is SGHKS and CDR2 YYEKEE (reference sequence). CDR3 length: 15 residues. The J segment lost 5 bases and the V segment lost 4 bases, leaving 6 bases of the junction unmatched. CDR3 nucleotides: TGTGCCAGCAGCCGGGCAGGGGGTGATAATTCACCCCTCCACTTT. This translates into CASSRAGGDNSPLHF.

Only one count was recorded for this clonotype. The gene calls are TRBV12-3 or TRBV12-4 and TRBJ1-5; no clear D. This CDR3 comprises 15 residues. V lost 1 base to trimming and J lost 2 bases, with 9 bases between them. Here the CDR3 reads CASSLGWEGNQPQHF. The DNA of the CDR3 is TGTGCCAGCAGTTTAGGGTGGGAGGGCAATCAGCCCCAGCATTTT.

This clonotype was found many times. This rearrangement joins TRBV6-1 to TRBJ1-2, with 12 nucleotides matching TRBD1. J gave up 6 bases and V 5 bases, and 7 bases lay outside the gene matches. From germline, CDR1 is MNHNS and CDR2 SASEGT. The CDR3 runs 15 residues. In nucleotides, the CDR3 is TGTGCCAGCAGTCCGCGGGACAGGGGGCTTGATGGCTACACCTTC. As protein: CASSPRDRGLDGYTF.

The chain joins TRBV7-9 to TRBJ2-6, with no clear D. The CDR3 runs 16 residues. Trimming removed 1 base from V and 0 bases from J, with 7 bases in between. Germline V CDR1 and CDR2: SEHNR, FQNEAQ (reference sequence). Here the CDR3 reads CASSLVGVSGANVLTF. CDR3 coding DNA: TGTGCCAGCAGCTTAGTTGGGGTCTCTGGGGCCAACGTCCTGACTTTC.

This chain uses TRBV20-1 with TRBJ2-7, with TRBD1 identical over 10 bases. Unmatched junction bases numbered 19, after V lost 5 bases and J lost 0 bases. Germline CDR1 and CDR2: DFQATT and SNEGSKA (reference sequence). The CDR3 is 19 residues long. Here the CDR3 reads CSARGVSGTGVPISYEQYF. In nucleotides, the CDR3 is TGCAGTGCTCGGGGAGTGTCCGGGACAGGGGTCCCAATCTCCTACGAGCAGTACTTC.

At least ten counts were recorded for this clonotype. This rearrangement joins TRBV7-9 to TRBJ2-3; 8 bases are a match to TRBD2. The CDR3 runs 14 residues. Germline lookup yields CDR1 SEHNR and CDR2 FQNEAQ (reference sequence). With 2 bases clipped from V and 4 bases from J, the junction kept 2 bases outside the gene matches. The CDR3 loop is CASSLTGGADTQYF. The CDR3 DNA sequence: TGTGCCAGCAGCTTAACCGGGGGGGCAGATACGCAGTATTTT.

This clonotype was found a few times. This chain uses TRBV12-3 or TRBV12-4 with TRBJ2-7, with D unresolved. The CDR3 runs to 14 residues. V lost 8 bases, J lost 2 bases, and 16 bases lay in between. The CDR3 region is CASATEERAYEQYF. The CDR3 nucleotides are TGTGCCAGCGCGACCGAGGAGCGAGCCTACGAGCAGTACTTC.

This clonotype came up a few times. The chain uses TRBV7-3 and TRBJ2-5; TRBD1 matches at 8 bases. V lost 1 base and J lost 5; bases outside the gene matches: 12. From germline, CDR1 is SGHTA and CDR2 FQGTGA. The CDR3 is 17 residues long. In DNA, the CDR3 is TGTGCCAGCAGCTTAATTCCCCGTACAGGGGGGCAGGAGACCCAGTACTTC. Translating gives CASSLIPRTGGQETQYF.

J is TRBJ2-2 and V is TRBV20-1, with D perhaps matching TRBD2 (6 bases). CDR1 DFQATT and CDR2 SNEGSKA come from the germline V gene (reference sequence). The CDR3 contains 13 residues. V was shortened by 1 base and J by 12 bases, with 15 bases between the two germline ends. The CDR3 bases are TGCAGTGCTAGAGCTACGTCGGAGGGAAAGCTGTTTTTT. This codes for CSARATSEGKLFF.

CDR3 residues: CASSLGPALRYGYTF. CDR3 sequence (DNA): TGTGCCAGCAGCTTAGGCCCCGCATTACGGTATGGCTACACCTTC. This chain links TRBV7-9 with TRBJ1-2; no clear D. The CDR3 totals 15 residues. Germline CDR1 reads SEHNR; CDR2 reads FQNEAQ (reference sequence). The V and J ends lost 1 base and 5 bases respectively, with 14 bases between them.

About this clonotype: An end of the junction does not agree with germline; a read error may underlie this. The rearrangement uses TRBV24-1 and TRBJ2-5, with 9 bases lining up with TRBD2. The CDR3 extends over 12 amino acids. CDR1 KGHDR and CDR2 SFDVKD come from the germline V gene. CDR3 loop: CATSDRSGGVDF. The CDR3 nucleotides read TGTGCCACCAGTGACCGTAGCGGGGGAGTGGACTTC.

This clonotype was counted between two and nine times. The chain employs TRBV4-2 and TRBJ2-2; 11 bases match TRBD2. Germline V CDR1 and CDR2: LGHNA, YNFKEQ. The CDR3 is 18 amino acids. V lost 0 bases and J lost 13; bases outside the gene matches: 16. CDR3 sequence (DNA): TGTGCCAGCAGCCAAGAGAATACTAGCGGGAGACAAAGGGGGAGGCTGTTTTTT. Protein product: CASSQENTSGRQRGRLFF.

CDR3 DNA: TGCGCCAGCACCATTTCTAGCGGGGGGGCAGGAGATACGCAGTATTTT. The encoded protein is CASTISSGGAGDTQYF. The V and J genes are TRBV4-1 and TRBJ2-3; 12 nucleotides line up with TRBD2. This CDR3 region has 16 residues. The V and J ends lost 7 bases and 5 bases, in that order; junction bases with no gene match: 10. Germline CDR1 reads MGHRA; CDR2 reads YSYEKL.